The 5 T cell receptor beta chains in this list originate from one sample, sequenced in a study of control samples from healthy donors and cancer patients. Clones were sequenced by immunoSEQ multiplex PCR, and TCRdb holds only the in-frame ones, with some missing. The repertoire includes tens of thousands of clones, roughly 83% of them detected once, and over 45% sits in the top ten. The sequenced material came from blood. The source is a man between 60 and 70 years old in good health.

The chain carries TRBV2 and TRBJ1-5, with 7 bases matching TRBD1. The germline gives CDR1 SNHLY, CDR2 FYNNEI. The CDR3 consists of 14 residues. V dropped 6 bases and J dropped 2; count of bases not matched to a gene: 4. The CDR3 reads CASSNDRGNQPQHF. CDR3 nucleotides: TGTGCCAGCAGCAACGACAGGGGCAATCAGCCCCAGCATTTT.

The chain employs TRBV13 and TRBJ1-3, with no clear D. CDR1 and CDR2 (germline): PRHDT, FYEKMQ (reference sequence). This CDR3 comprises 15 residues. V shed 1 base and J shed 2 bases, with 9 bases lying between them. CDR3 amino acids: CASSLAAGAGNTIYF. The CDR3 DNA sequence: TGTGCCAGCAGCTTAGCTGCCGGGGCTGGAAACACCATATATTTT. Drawing the rest from reference TRBV13 and TRBJ1-3, the complete variable domain is AAGVIQSPRHLIKEKRETATLKCYPIPRHDTVYWYQQGPGQDPQFLISFYEKMQSDKGSIPDRFSAQQFSDYHSELNMSSLELGDSALYFCASSLAAGAGNTIYFGEGSWLTVV.

This clone was counted a single time. The chain recombines TRBV7-3 with TRBJ1-6; 7 nucleotides agree with TRBD1. J lost 6 bases, V lost 4 bases, and 3 bases had no gene match. The CDR3 extends over 14 amino acids. Per germline, CDR1 SGHTA and CDR2 FQGTGA. The CDR3 spells CASSSGDSNSPLHF. For the CDR3, the DNA is TGTGCCAGCAGCTCCGGGGACAGTAATTCACCCCTCCACTTT.

This chain connects TRBV9 to TRBJ2-7; 11 nucleotides agree with TRBD2. The junction had 5 bases not matched to a gene; V was cut back by 3 bases and J by 0 bases. Per germline, CDR1 SGDLS and CDR2 YYNGEE. This CDR3 comprises 16 residues. The CDR3 is CASSAGLAGYSYEQYF. As DNA, the CDR3 is TGTGCCAGCAGCGCCGGACTAGCGGGTTACTCCTACGAGCAGTACTTC.

This clone was counted a few times. The chain combines TRBV5-1 with TRBJ2-3; D is possibly TRBD1 (5 bases). V lost 3 bases to trimming and J lost 2 bases, with 13 bases between them. Germline V gene sequence: CDR1 SGHRS, CDR2 YFSETQ. The CDR3 contains 15 residues. Here the CDR3 reads CASSSSWGNTDTQYF. As DNA, the CDR3 is TGCGCCAGCAGCTCCTCGTGGGGCAACACAGATACGCAGTATTTT.